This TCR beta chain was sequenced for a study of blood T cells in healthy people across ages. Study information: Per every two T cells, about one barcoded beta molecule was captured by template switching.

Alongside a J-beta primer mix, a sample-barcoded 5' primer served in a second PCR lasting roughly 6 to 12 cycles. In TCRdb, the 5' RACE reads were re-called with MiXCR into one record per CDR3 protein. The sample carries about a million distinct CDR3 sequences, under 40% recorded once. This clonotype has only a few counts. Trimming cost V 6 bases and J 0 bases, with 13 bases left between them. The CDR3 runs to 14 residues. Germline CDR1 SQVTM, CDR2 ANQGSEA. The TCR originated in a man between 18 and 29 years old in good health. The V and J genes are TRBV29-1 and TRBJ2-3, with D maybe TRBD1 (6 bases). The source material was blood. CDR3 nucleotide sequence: TGCAGCGTACGGACAGTAACTAGCACAGATACGCAGTATTTT. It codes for CSVRTVTSTDTQYF.